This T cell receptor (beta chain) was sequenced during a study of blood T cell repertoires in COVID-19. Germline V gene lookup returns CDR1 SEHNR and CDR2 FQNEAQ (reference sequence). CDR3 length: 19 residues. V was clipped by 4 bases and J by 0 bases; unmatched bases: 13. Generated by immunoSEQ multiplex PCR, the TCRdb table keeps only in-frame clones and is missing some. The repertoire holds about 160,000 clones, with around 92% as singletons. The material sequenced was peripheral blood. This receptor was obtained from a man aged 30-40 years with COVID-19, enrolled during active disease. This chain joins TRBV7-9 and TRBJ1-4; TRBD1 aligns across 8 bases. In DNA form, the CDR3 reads TGTGCCAGCAGCTCCGTCCGGACAGGGAGGATGGCAACTAATGAAAAACTGTTTTTT. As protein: CASSSVRTGRMATNEKLFF. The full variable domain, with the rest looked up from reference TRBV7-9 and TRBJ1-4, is DTGVSQNPRHKITKRGQNVTFRCDPISEHNRLYWYRQTLGQGPEFLTYFQNEAQLEKSRLLSDRFSAERPKGSFSTLEIQRTEQGDSAMYLCASSSVRTGRMATNEKLFFGSGTQLSVL.